This passage covers 30 T cell receptor beta chains from one sample sequenced in a study of blood T cell repertoires in COVID-19. This table comes from immunoSEQ multiplex PCR, and its TCRdb copy is limited to in-frame clones, with some not included. This sample yields approximately 250,000 clones, of which under 90% are seen a single time; 4% to 4.5% belongs to the top ten. Specimen: peripheral blood. All receptors come from a man in his 60s with acute or convalescent COVID-19.

This clone was counted only a few times. The V call is TRBV7-2, the J call TRBJ2-7; a possible D gene is TRBD2 (7 bases). This CDR3 has 13 residues. V shed 3 bases and J shed 5 bases, with 11 bases lying between them. The germline V gene encodes CDR1 SGHTA and CDR2 FQGNSA. This CDR3 reads CASSFPGGNEQYF. In DNA, the CDR3 is TGTGCCAGCAGCTTCCCGGGGGGCAACGAGCAGTACTTC.

This clone was counted between two and nine times. The rearrangement uses TRBV28 and TRBJ2-1, with 8 bases fitting TRBD1. The V and J ends lost 6 bases and 4 bases, in that order; junction bases with no gene match: 5. The CDR3 sequence is 14 residues long. Germline lookup yields CDR1 MDHEN and CDR2 SYDVKM. The CDR3 loop reads CASRTGGSYNEQFF. The DNA for the CDR3 is TGTGCCAGCAGAACAGGGGGGTCGTACAATGAGCAGTTCTTC.

This chain links TRBV25-1 with TRBJ2-2; D uncertain. Germline V gene lookup returns CDR1 MGHDK and CDR2 SYGVNS. Between the trimmed V and J ends, which lost 4 bases and 3 bases, there was a span of 9 bases. CDR3 length: 14 amino acids. CDR3 bases: TGTGCCAGCAGTGCCCTGCCGGACACCGGGGAGCTGTTTTTT. Its protein product is CASSALPDTGELFF.

The chain links TRBV28 to TRBJ1-1, with D perhaps matching TRBD1 (5 bases). Trimming removed 8 bases at V and 2 bases at J, with 15 bases between. Germline loops: CDR1 MDHEN, CDR2 SYDVKM. This CDR3 contains 14 residues. CDR3 in DNA: TGTGCCAGCGGCACCGGTGGGGCTAACACTGAAGCTTTCTTT. Amino acids: CASGTGGANTEAFF.

The rearrangement uses TRBV5-1 and TRBJ2-7; possible D gene TRBD2, 7 bases. Germline V CDR1 and CDR2: SGHRS, YFSETQ. CDR3 length: 13 residues. With 7 bases removed from V and 2 bases from J, the gap between germline ends came to 13 bases. CDR3 in DNA: TGCGCCAGCCAGAAGGGGGGGGCCTACGAGCAGTACTTC. Residues: CASQKGGAYEQYF.

The chain joins TRBV4-1 to TRBJ2-1; D call uncertain. Between the trimmed V and J ends, which lost 0 bases and 1 base, there was a span of 10 bases. Germline assignment: CDR1 MGHRA and CDR2 YSYEKL. The CDR3 runs 16 residues. Written as DNA, the CDR3 is TGCGCCAGCAGCCAAGATGACACAGCATCCTACAATGAGCAGTTCTTC. Protein: CASSQDDTASYNEQFF.

V gene TRBV28 combines with J gene TRBJ2-2, with D perhaps matching TRBD1 (5 bases). The CDR3 runs to 17 residues. CDR1 and CDR2 (germline): MDHEN, SYDVKM. V lost 6 bases and J lost 4, with 21 bases in between. The CDR3 spells CASRPATQGISTGELFF. The CDR3 nucleotides are TGTGCCAGCAGGCCAGCAACTCAGGGTATTAGCACCGGGGAGCTGTTTTTT. The full variable domain, its missing parts supplied by reference TRBV28 and TRBJ2-2, is DVKVTQSSRYLVKRTGEKVFLECVQDMDHENMFWYRQDPGLGLRLIYFSYDVKMKEKGDIPEGYSVSREKKERFSLILESASTNQTSMYLCASRPATQGISTGELFFGEGSRLTVL.

V and J are TRBV2 and TRBJ2-2; TRBD1 is a possible D gene (6 bases). This CDR3 spans 13 amino acids. The V gene's germline CDR1 is SNHLY and CDR2 FYNNEI. V dropped 5 bases and J dropped 3 bases, with 7 bases sitting between them. The CDR3 DNA is TGTGCCAGCAGTCGGACAGACACCGGGGAGCTGTTTTTT. It is translated as CASSRTDTGELFF.

The V call is TRBV11-2, the J call TRBJ2-1; a possible D gene is TRBD2 (6 bases). The germline V and J ends were trimmed by 4 bases and 9 bases, with 16 bases remaining between them. Per the germline V gene, CDR1 is SGHAT and CDR2 is FQNNGV. The CDR3 extends over 14 amino acids. The CDR3 region is CASSSGLLSGEQFF. Written as DNA, the CDR3 is TGTGCCAGCAGCTCCGGACTATTATCAGGTGAGCAGTTCTTC.

The chain couples TRBV6-1 to TRBJ2-3; 10 bases match TRBD2. Germline V lookup: CDR1 MNHNS, CDR2 SASEGT. This CDR3 is built from 17 residues. J gave up 2 bases and V 2 bases, and 7 bases lay outside the gene matches. In nucleotides, the CDR3 is TGTGCCAGCAGTGAAAGGGCGACTAGCGGGCTCACAGATACGCAGTATTTT. Translating it yields CASSERATSGLTDTQYF.

The chain carries TRBV6-4 and TRBJ2-1, with D hard to call. The V end was cut by 1 base, the J end by 6 bases, with 7 bases between. The CDR3 length is 13 residues. CDR1 is MRHNA, CDR2 SNTAGT, per germline. In DNA, the CDR3 is TGTGCCAGCAGTGACTGGGCTACCAATGAGCAGTTCTTC. Translation: CASSDWATNEQFF.

The rearrangement uses TRBV6-5 and TRBJ2-7; perhaps TRBD1 as D (5 bases). The germline gives CDR1 MNHEY, CDR2 SVGAGI. This CDR3 region has 13 residues. V was clipped by 3 bases and J by 2 bases, with 8 bases between them. CDR3 nucleotide sequence: TGTGCCAGCAGTTATGACAGAACCTACGAGCAGTACTTC. This gives the protein CASSYDRTYEQYF.

The chain joins TRBV6-6 to TRBJ1-5; D is undetermined. Per germline, CDR1 MNHNY and CDR2 SVGAGI (reference sequence). V was shortened by 4 bases and J by 5 bases, with 12 bases between the two germline ends. The CDR3 consists of 14 residues. The CDR3 sequence is CASSSPGRDQPQHF. The CDR3 DNA is TGTGCCAGCAGTTCCCCCGGGAGGGATCAGCCCCAGCATTTT.

The rearrangement links TRBV2 to TRBJ2-7, with D tentatively TRBD1 (5 bases). Between the trimmed V and J ends, which lost 4 bases and 2 bases, there was a span of 15 bases. This CDR3 contains 15 residues. CDR1 is SNHLY and CDR2 is FYNNEI in the germline V gene. DNA of the CDR3: TGTGCCAGCAGTGGGGGCAGGTTAAGTACCTACGAGCAGTACTTC. Translation gives CASSGGRLSTYEQYF.

This clone showed up just a few times. This chain connects TRBV2 to TRBJ1-3; no reliable D call. This CDR3 spans 15 amino acids. Looked up from germline, CDR1 is SNHLY and CDR2 is FYNNEI. V was shortened by 0 bases and J by 2 bases, with 8 bases between the two germline ends. The CDR3 loop reads CASSEAGVPGNTIYF. In DNA, the CDR3 is TGTGCCAGCAGTGAAGCCGGGGTCCCTGGAAACACCATATATTTT.

This clone came up a few times. This chain joins TRBV27 and TRBJ2-5; unclear D gene. CDR1 is MNHEY and CDR2 is SMNVEV in the germline V gene (reference sequence). The CDR3 consists of 16 residues. Trimming left V 2 bases short and J 2 bases short, with 15 bases between. The CDR3 sequence: CASSLNSLPRQETQYF. CDR3 sequence (DNA): TGTGCCAGCAGTTTAAACAGCTTACCCCGTCAAGAGACCCAGTACTTC.

The chain links TRBV2 to TRBJ2-3; D is undetermined. In germline, CDR1 is SNHLY, CDR2 FYNNEI. CDR3 length equals 14 residues. V lost 1 base to trimming and J lost 0 bases, with 5 bases between them. CDR3 residues: CASSEDRSTDTQYF. In nucleotides, the CDR3 is TGTGCCAGCAGTGAAGACAGAAGCACAGATACGCAGTATTTT.

The gene calls are TRBV9 and TRBJ1-2; D is undetermined. V gave up 0 bases and J gave up 5 bases, with 5 bases separating them. The CDR3 sequence is 12 residues long. CDR1 is SGDLS and CDR2 is YYNGEE in the germline V gene. DNA of the CDR3: TGTGCCAGCAGCGTAGGAGGGTATGGCTACACCTTC. Amino acid sequence: CASSVGGYGYTF.

The rearrangement links TRBV4-3 to TRBJ1-1, with TRBD1 identical over 10 bases. The V and J ends lost 4 bases and 5 bases, in that order; junction bases with no gene match: 16. Germline CDR1 reads LGHNA; CDR2 reads YSLEER. The CDR3 consists of 18 residues. The CDR3 DNA sequence: TGCGCCAGCAGCCGAAAGACAGGGGGCTCTTTTGTTGGGACTGAAGCTTTCTTT. It specifies CASSRKTGGSFVGTEAFF.

As regards this clone: One end of the junction does not line up with germline, which may come from a read error. The J gene is TRBJ2-7, the V gene TRBV7-7; 9 nucleotides align to TRBD1. Germline CDR1 SSHAT, CDR2 FNYEAQ (reference sequence). The CDR3 is 15 amino acids. Here the CDR3 reads CASSPGTGISYEQYF. CDR3 in DNA: TGTGCTAGCAGCCCTGGGACAGGGATTTCCTACGAGCAGTACTTC. The full variable domain, rest sourced from reference TRBV7-7 and TRBJ2-7, is GAGVSQSPRYKVTKRGQDVTLRCDPISSHATLYWYQQALGQGPEFLTYFNYEAQPDKSGLPSDRFSAERPEGSISTLTIQRTEQRDSAMYRCASSPGTGISYEQYFGPGTRLTVT.

V is TRBV29-1 and J is TRBJ1-2; D gene uncertain. This CDR3 spans 13 amino acids. The germline V gene has CDR1 SQVTM and CDR2 ANQGSEA. Trimming shortened V by 0 bases and J by 5 bases, and 10 bases separated the two germline ends. The CDR3 nucleotides are TGCAGCGTTGAAGAGATACAGACATATGGCTACACCTTC. Its protein is CSVEEIQTYGYTF.

The V gene is TRBV19, the J gene TRBJ2-5, with D uncertain. The CDR3 runs 15 residues. Looked up from germline, CDR1 is LNHDA and CDR2 is SQIVND (reference sequence). The ends were cut back, 1 base at V and 5 bases at J, with 14 bases in the middle. The CDR3 region is CASSIGPAAGETQYF. CDR3 nucleotide sequence: TGTGCCAGTAGTATAGGCCCGGCGGCCGGGGAGACCCAGTACTTC. Based on the CDR3 plus reference TRBV19 and TRBJ2-5, the full variable domain is DGGITQSPKYLFRKEGQNVTLSCEQNLNHDAMYWYRQDPGQGLRLIYYSQIVNDFQKGDIAEGYSVSREKKESFPLTVTSAQKNPTAFYLCASSIGPAAGETQYFGPGTRLLVL.

The chain joins TRBV5-1 to TRBJ2-7; 10 bases agree with TRBD2. Germline loops: CDR1 SGHRS, CDR2 YFSETQ. Unmatched junction bases numbered 9, after V lost 0 bases and J lost 3 bases. This CDR3 has 17 residues. The CDR3 DNA follows: TGCGCCAGCAGCTTGGTGGCTAGCGGGAGCCTTGGCTACGAGCAGTACTTC. Its protein product is CASSLVASGSLGYEQYF.

The chain combines TRBV11-2 with TRBJ2-7; TRBD2 is a possible D gene (6 bases). Germline V CDR1 and CDR2: SGHAT, FQNNGV. Deletions cut 4 bases from V and 6 bases from J, with 16 bases between. The CDR3 is 14 amino acids. In DNA, the CDR3 is TGTGCCAGCAGCTCTTCTCTCCCGCGGGGCGAGCAGTACTTC. This gives the protein CASSSSLPRGEQYF.

The chain links TRBV6-5 to TRBJ1-1, with TRBD1 matching over 10 bases. Germline V lookup: CDR1 MNHEY, CDR2 SVGAGI. Trimming removed 7 bases from V and 8 bases from J; junction bases left unmatched: 10. The CDR3 loop spans 14 amino acids. CDR3 sequence reads: CASTSGQGWGEAFF. CDR3 DNA sequence: TGTGCCAGCACCTCGGGACAGGGGTGGGGCGAAGCTTTCTTT.

The gene calls are TRBV7-3 and TRBJ2-1; weak D call: TRBD2 (5 bases). V was cut by 0 bases and J by 3 bases, with 12 bases left in between. The CDR3 covers 16 residues. CDR1 and CDR2 (germline): SGHTA, FQGTGA. CDR3 loop: CASSLTPSSYYNEQFF. The CDR3 DNA follows: TGTGCCAGCAGCTTAACCCCTAGCTCTTACTACAATGAGCAGTTCTTC.

This chain links TRBV28 with TRBJ2-1; 11 nucleotides align to TRBD2. Germline V CDR1 and CDR2: MDHEN, SYDVKM. CDR3 size: 17 residues. The trim removed 7 bases at V and 8 bases at J, leaving 16 bases unmatched. CDR3 bases: TGTGCCAGCACCCGCACACGAACTAGCGGGAGAGTTGATGAGCAGTTCTTC. Its translation: CASTRTRTSGRVDEQFF.

CDR3 sequence: CASSGLHNYGYTF. In DNA, the CDR3 is TGTGCCAGTAGTGGACTTCATAACTATGGCTACACCTTC. V and J are TRBV19 and TRBJ1-2; D remains ambiguous. Trimming took 5 bases from V and 1 from J, leaving 8 bases between them. CDR1 and CDR2 (germline): LNHDA, SQIVND (reference sequence). CDR3 length: 13 amino acids.

This clone was observed a handful of times. The gene calls are TRBV4-2 and TRBJ2-7; no clear D gene. CDR3 size: 13 residues. Germline lookup yields CDR1 LGHNA and CDR2 YNFKEQ. V shed 1 base and J shed 2 bases, with 6 bases lying between them. The CDR3 DNA reads TGTGCCAGCAGCCAAGGTAATCCCTACGAGCAGTACTTC. Protein product: CASSQGNPYEQYF.

The CDR3 coding sequence is TGCGCCAGCAGCCAACCCCCGTGGGGGGGGTACAGCTCCTACGAGCAGTACTTC. Encoded protein: CASSQPPWGGYSSYEQYF. The rearrangement links TRBV4-3 to TRBJ2-7, with TRBD2 matching over 7 bases. V trimming: 2 bases; J trimming: 0 bases; junction bases outside the gene matches: 13. CDR1 and CDR2 from the germline V gene are LGHNA and YSLEER. The CDR3 has 18 residues.